These 14 T cell receptor beta chains were all obtained from the same sample, sequenced in a study of blood T cell repertoires in COVID-19. Method: immunoSEQ multiplex PCR; TCRdb's copy keeps in-frame clones and lacks some. Of around 63,000 clones listed, 70% to 90% are singletons. Sequencing was carried out using peripheral blood. All receptors come from a woman of 80 years or more with acute or convalescent COVID-19.

The chain couples TRBV7-9 to TRBJ2-1; 12 bases align to TRBD2. Germline CDR1 is SEHNR and CDR2 is FQNEAQ (reference sequence). The CDR3 loop spans 16 amino acids. V lost 5 bases, J lost 3 bases, and 5 bases stayed unmatched. The CDR3 DNA sequence: TGTGCCAGCAGCCCCCTAGCGGGGGGGCTCTACAATGAGCAGTTCTTC. Protein sequence: CASSPLAGGLYNEQFF.

V and J are TRBV9 and TRBJ2-5; 7 bases match TRBD2. CDR1 is SGDLS, CDR2 YYNGEE, per germline. Trimming cost V 2 bases and J 0 bases; bases outside gene matches: 1. The CDR3 runs 14 residues. The DNA of the CDR3 is TGTGCCAGCAGCGTCCGGGGGGACCAAGAGACCCAGTACTTC. Translating gives CASSVRGDQETQYF. The full variable domain, with the rest looked up from reference TRBV9 and TRBJ2-5, is DSGVTQTPKHLITATGQRVTLRCSPRSGDLSVYWYQQSLDQGLQFLIQYYNGEERAKGNILERFSAQQFPDLHSELNLSSLELGDSALYFCASSVRGDQETQYFGPGTRLLVL.

This clone showed up just a few times. The CDR3 sequence: CASSEFRGGEAFF. The CDR3 DNA reads as TGTGCCAGCAGTGAATTTCGAGGCGGTGAAGCTTTCTTT. The V and J genes are TRBV25-1 and TRBJ1-1; no firm D call. Looked up from germline, CDR1 is MGHDK and CDR2 is SYGVNS. The CDR3 spans 13 residues. Trimming left V 1 base short and J 7 bases short, with 10 bases between.

The rearrangement joins TRBV4-3 to TRBJ1-4, with D tentatively TRBD1 (5 bases). Germline-derived CDR1 and CDR2 are LGHNA and YSLEER. V was trimmed by 1 base and J by 5 bases, leaving 17 bases between them. This CDR3 spans 17 amino acids. The CDR3, as DNA: TGCGCCAGCAGCCAAGGGCCCACCTTGCGGGGGAATGAAAAACTGTTTTTT. Protein: CASSQGPTLRGNEKLFF.

A few counts support this clone. The chain uses TRBV5-1 and TRBJ2-3, with 9 bases aligning to TRBD2. Germline V gene lookup returns CDR1 SGHRS and CDR2 YFSETQ. Trimming took 0 bases from V and 3 from J; bases not matched to a gene: 8. This CDR3 comprises 17 residues. CDR3 coding DNA: TGCGCCAGCAGCTTGGAGGGGCGGGGGGGCCTAACAGATACGCAGTATTTT. Encoded protein: CASSLEGRGGLTDTQYF.

This clone occurred once. This chain uses TRBV3-1 (or the pseudogene TRBV3-2) with TRBJ2-6; 10 nucleotides match TRBD1. The V gene end was trimmed by 1 base and the J gene end by 3 bases; junction bases not matched to a gene: 3. The germline V gene encodes CDR1 LGHDT and CDR2 YNNKEL (reference sequence). This CDR3 has 17 amino acids. Here the CDR3 DNA reads TGTGCCAGCAGCCAAGGACAGGGGGCGCTTGGGGCCAACGTCCTGACTTTC. It translates to CASSQGQGALGANVLTF.

This chain joins TRBV6-5 and TRBJ2-7, with unresolved D. Germline values: CDR1 MNHEY, CDR2 SVGAGI. The CDR3 is 13 residues long. Deletions cut 6 bases from V and 2 bases from J, with 11 bases between. The CDR3, as DNA: TGTGCCAGCAGAACCCTAGTGCCCTACGAGCAGTACTTC. This translates into CASRTLVPYEQYF.

This clone occurred a few times. This chain connects TRBV5-4 to TRBJ2-2; maybe TRBD2 (6 bases). Germline-derived CDR1 and CDR2 are SGHNT and YYREEE (reference sequence). This CDR3 spans 14 amino acids. Between the trimmed V and J ends, which lost 2 bases and 5 bases, there was a span of 10 bases. CDR3 sequence (DNA): TGTGCCAGCAGCTTACGTGGGAGGACCGGGGAGCTGTTTTTT. Amino acid sequence: CASSLRGRTGELFF.

The chain links TRBV7-9 to TRBJ1-1; D not resolved. This CDR3 has 15 residues. The germline V gene encodes CDR1 SEHNR and CDR2 FQNEAQ (reference sequence). Trimming stripped 1 base from V and 0 bases from J, with 9 bases between. The CDR3 here is CASSLGGDMNTEAFF. For the CDR3, the DNA is TGTGCCAGCAGCTTAGGTGGAGATATGAACACTGAAGCTTTCTTT.

This clone is a singleton in its sample. The V and J genes are TRBV3-1 (or the pseudogene TRBV3-2) and TRBJ1-2, with D possibly matching TRBD1 (5 bases). Per the germline V gene, CDR1 is LGHDT and CDR2 is YNNKEL (reference sequence). V lost 4 bases to trimming and J lost 5 bases, with 11 bases between them. This CDR3 comprises 13 residues. CDR3 nucleotides: TGTGCCAGCAGCCGAGAGACAGTTTATGGCTACACCTTC. This sequence encodes CASSRETVYGYTF.

This clone appeared a single time. The chain recombines TRBV9 with TRBJ1-6; TRBD1 aligns across 10 bases. The CDR3 consists of 15 residues. In germline, CDR1 is SGDLS, CDR2 YYNGEE. V was clipped by 3 bases and J by 10 bases; unmatched bases: 7. This CDR3 is CASSATTGGWSPLHF. Written as DNA, the CDR3 is TGTGCCAGCAGCGCAACGACAGGGGGCTGGTCACCCCTCCACTTT.

This chain uses TRBV27 with TRBJ1-4; TRBD1 is a possible D gene (5 bases). CDR1 is MNHEY, CDR2 SMNVEV, per germline (reference sequence). The V end was cut by 6 bases, the J end by 0 bases, with 11 bases between. The CDR3 spans 15 residues. Written as DNA, the CDR3 is TGTGCCAGCAGGGGACTAGGGGCAACTAATGAAAAACTGTTTTTT. Translation gives CASRGLGATNEKLFF.

The chain carries TRBV19 and TRBJ2-5; TRBD1 matches at 7 bases. CDR1 is LNHDA and CDR2 is SQIVND in the germline V gene (reference sequence). The junction had 5 bases not matched to a gene; V was cut back by 8 bases and J by 2 bases. This CDR3 is built from 13 residues. The CDR3 region is CASRQGRQETQYF. CDR3 coding DNA: TGTGCCAGTCGACAGGGACGGCAAGAGACCCAGTACTTC.

The rearrangement joins TRBV11-2 to TRBJ2-3, with D tentatively TRBD2 (6 bases). In germline, CDR1 is SGHAT, CDR2 FQNNGV. With 4 bases removed from V and 1 base from J, the gap between germline ends came to 12 bases. The CDR3 is made up of 15 amino acids. The CDR3: CASSSRLGGTDTQYF. The CDR3 nucleotides read TGTGCCAGCAGCTCCCGACTAGGAGGCACAGATACGCAGTATTTT.